These 28 T cell receptor beta chains originate from one sample sequenced in a study of T cell clones after liver transplantation (dated by TCRdb to about 2019). Receptors were amplified or captured by the immunoSEQ multiplex PCR assay. TCRdb stores this immuneACCESS table with in-frame sequences only. Part of the clones is absent; in the studies checked, under half of the shortfall reflects unresolved V genes, and no reason is known for the rest. The sample includes some 120,000 clones, with about nine tenths observed a single time. Together, the top ten hold 0.65% to 0.85% of the sample. The specimen was CD4+ T cells from blood, collected 12 months after liver transplant. All receptors come from a human patient who received a liver transplant. Some T cells seen after a transplant may have their origin in the graft donor.

This clone was found once. The chain is built from TRBV5-4 and TRBJ2-3; TRBD2 is a possible D gene (6 bases). Trimming stripped 1 base from V and 6 bases from J, with 15 bases between. The CDR3 extends over 15 amino acids. CDR1 and CDR2 from the germline V gene are SGHNT and YYREEE (reference sequence). The CDR3 DNA follows: TGTGCCAGCAGCTTGACGGGACTTAAGTATGATACGCAGTATTTT. It is translated as CASSLTGLKYDTQYF.

The chain carries TRBV2 and TRBJ2-7, with no clear D. Germline V gene data show CDR1 as SNHLY and CDR2 as FYNNEI. The CDR3 runs to 13 residues. V lost 6 bases and J lost 3, with 12 bases in between. The CDR3 loop reads CASSEEFLYEQYF. The CDR3 DNA follows: TGTGCCAGCAGCGAGGAATTTCTCTACGAGCAGTACTTC. The full variable domain, completed using reference TRBV2 and TRBJ2-7, is EPEVTQTPSHQVTQMGQEVILRCVPISNHLYFYWYRQILGQKVEFLVSFYNNEISEKSEIFDDQFSVERPDGSNFTLKIRSTKLEDSAMYFCASSEEFLYEQYFGPGTRLTVT.

The chain recombines TRBV2 with TRBJ2-1; TRBD2 agrees at 7 bases. This CDR3 spans 14 amino acids. The germline CDR1 and CDR2 sequences are SNHLY and FYNNEI. The ends lost 4 bases at V and 7 bases at J; junction bases unmatched: 7. DNA of the CDR3: TGTGCCAGCAGTGGGTCAGCGGGGAGGAATGAGCAGTTCTTC. This encodes CASSGSAGRNEQFF.

By frequency in the sample, this clone is medium-sized. CDR3 in amino acids: CASSWDRAYGYTF. In nucleotides, the CDR3 is TGTGCCAGCAGTTGGGACAGGGCCTATGGCTACACCTTC. This sequence joins TRBV28 and TRBJ1-2; 9 bases line up with TRBD1. The V gene's germline CDR1 is MDHEN and CDR2 SYDVKM. V lost 4 bases to trimming and J lost 4 bases; unmatched junction nucleotides: 1. The CDR3 is made up of 13 amino acids.

The chain has TRBV12-2 and TRBJ2-3. TRBV12-2 is reported as a pseudogene. The CDR3 loop spans 15 amino acids. The CDR3 DNA reads TGTGCAAGTCGCTTAGCACATTCCTGGGCAGATACGCAGTATTTT. This encodes CASRLAHSWADTQYF.

The chain is built from TRBV11-2 and TRBJ2-1; 15 nucleotides agree with TRBD2. The CDR3 has 16 residues. CDR1 is SGHAT and CDR2 is FQNNGV in the germline V gene. V shed 5 bases, J shed 8 bases, and the junction held 7 bases outside the gene matches. This chain's CDR3 is CASSTGLAGGSYEQFF. The CDR3 DNA sequence: TGTGCCAGCAGCACTGGACTAGCGGGAGGGTCATATGAGCAGTTCTTC.

The chain has TRBV6-6 and TRBJ2-3, with D possibly matching TRBD2 (6 bases). The germline gives CDR1 MNHNY, CDR2 SVGAGI (reference sequence). Trimming shortened V by 6 bases and J by 6 bases, and 13 bases separated the two germline ends. The CDR3 is 13 amino acids. CDR3 region: CASSRGTGDTQYF. The CDR3 nucleotides read TGTGCCAGCAGCCGCGGGACGGGGGATACGCAGTATTTT.

The chain has TRBV30 and TRBJ1-1, with D unresolved. Germline CDR1 GTSNPN, CDR2 SVGIG (reference sequence). The CDR3 is 13 residues long. Trimming shortened V by 0 bases and J by 1 base, and 6 bases separated the two germline ends. The CDR3 bases are TGTGCCTGGAGTGTATCCCAGAACACTGAAGCTTTCTTT. This gives the protein CAWSVSQNTEAFF.

The chain joins TRBV6-1 to TRBJ2-1; 8 bases agree with TRBD2. CDR1 MNHNS and CDR2 SASEGT come from the germline V gene. With V trimmed by 11 bases and J by 7 bases, 16 bases remained unmatched. CDR3 length equals 15 residues. The CDR3 here is CASTVQLAVSNEQFF. CDR3 nucleotide sequence: TGTGCCTCAACGGTCCAACTAGCGGTCTCTAATGAGCAGTTCTTC.

The rearrangement joins TRBV19 to TRBJ2-2, with 8 bases matching TRBD2. From germline, CDR1 is LNHDA and CDR2 SQIVND (reference sequence). V lost 2 bases to trimming and J lost 6 bases; unmatched junction nucleotides: 5. This CDR3 comprises 15 residues. The CDR3 nucleotides are TGTGCCAGTAGTATATCCGGGAGGGCCCCCGGGGAGCTGTTTTTT. Protein sequence: CASSISGRAPGELFF. The full variable domain, rest sourced from reference TRBV19 and TRBJ2-2, is DGGITQSPKYLFRKEGQNVTLSCEQNLNHDAMYWYRQDPGQGLRLIYYSQIVNDFQKGDIAEGYSVSREKKESFPLTVTSAQKNPTAFYLCASSISGRAPGELFFGEGSRLTVL.

The chain uses TRBV21-1 and TRBJ2-2; TRBD2 is the table's D call, not checked against the DNA. TRBV21-1 is an annotated pseudogene. This CDR3 is 17 amino acids long. CDR3 amino acids: CASSKGRAGVNTGELFF. For the CDR3, the DNA is TGTGCCAGCAGCAAAGGGAGGGCGGGAGTAAACACCGGGGAGCTGTTTTTT.

This chain connects TRBV7-2 to TRBJ2-3, with D tentatively TRBD1 (5 bases). With 1 base removed from V and 0 bases from J, the gap between germline ends came to 17 bases. Germline V gene lookup returns CDR1 SGHTA and CDR2 FQGNSA. The CDR3 sequence is 18 residues long. The chain's CDR3 is CASSLVYRTLSSTDTQYF. The CDR3 DNA follows: TGTGCCAGCAGCTTAGTTTACAGGACCCTTTCTAGCACAGATACGCAGTATTTT.

This sequence joins TRBV29-1 and TRBJ2-3, with D possibly being TRBD1 (6 bases). The CDR3 runs to 14 residues. V lost 6 bases and J 2 bases, leaving 15 bases between the germline ends. CDR1 is SQVTM, CDR2 ANQGSEA, per germline. The CDR3 region has the DNA TGCAGCGTACCGGGACACTCGTTCACAGATACGCAGTATTTT. Protein sequence: CSVPGHSFTDTQYF.

The chain is built from TRBV5-1 and TRBJ1-2; D might be TRBD1 (6 bases). The germline V gene encodes CDR1 SGHRS and CDR2 YFSETQ. The CDR3 has 15 residues. Trimming took 4 bases from V and 2 from J, leaving 15 bases between them. The CDR3 loop is CASSILDSSNYGYTF. The CDR3 coding sequence is TGCGCCAGCAGCATCCTGGACAGCTCAAACTATGGCTACACCTTC.

This chain links TRBV7-3 with TRBJ2-1, with D unclear. CDR1 is SGHTA and CDR2 is FQGTGA in the germline V gene. This CDR3 is built from 15 residues. Trimming shortened V by 2 bases and J by 1 base, and 9 bases separated the two germline ends. The CDR3 region is CASSLGGQSYNEQFF. CDR3 in DNA: TGTGCCAGCAGCTTAGGCGGCCAGTCCTACAATGAGCAGTTCTTC.

The V and J genes are TRBV5-1 and TRBJ1-1, with 8 bases identical to TRBD1. The CDR3 runs 13 residues. Losses at the gene ends were 2 bases for V and 4 bases for J; bases not matched to a gene: 1. Looked up from germline, CDR1 is SGHRS and CDR2 is YFSETQ. The CDR3 bases are TGCGCCAGCAGCTTCACAGGGGGCACTGAAGCTTTCTTT. This translates into CASSFTGGTEAFF.

By share of the sample, this clone is medium-sized. The rearrangement uses TRBV18 and TRBJ2-1; 8 nucleotides line up with TRBD1. This CDR3 has 16 amino acids. Trimming at V came to 5 bases and at J to 3 bases, leaving 9 bases not matched to a gene. CDR1 and CDR2 (germline): KGHSH, LQKENI. The CDR3 protein is CASSFLTGQDYNEQFF. CDR3 coding DNA: TGTGCCAGCTCATTCCTTACGGGACAGGACTACAATGAGCAGTTCTTC.

The chain combines TRBV7-9 with TRBJ1-4; weak D call: TRBD1 (5 bases). Germline CDR1 is SEHNR and CDR2 is FQNEAQ (reference sequence). V was clipped by 5 bases and J by 8 bases, with 15 bases between them. The length of the CDR3 is 14 residues. The CDR3 DNA reads TGTGCCAGCAGCCCGGGGACCGGTCGAGAAAAACTGTTTTTT. It specifies CASSPGTGREKLFF.

The V and J genes are TRBV5-1 and TRBJ1-4; D perhaps matches TRBD1 (5 bases). V lost 3 bases, J lost 5 bases, and 14 bases lay in between. Looked up from germline, CDR1 is SGHRS and CDR2 is YFSETQ. The CDR3 runs to 15 residues. CDR3 sequence (DNA): TGCGCCAGCAGCTCCCTTGGGACGGAGAATGAAAAACTGTTTTTT. Its translation is CASSSLGTENEKLFF.

The chain links TRBV5-8 to TRBJ2-3; D is possibly TRBD2 (6 bases). Trimming pared 4 bases from V and 1 base from J, leaving 16 bases between. The V gene's germline CDR1 is SGHTS and CDR2 YDEGEE. CDR3 length: 16 amino acids. Here the CDR3 reads CASSPGTLRGTDTQYF. As DNA, the CDR3 is TGTGCCAGCAGCCCGGGGACTTTACGGGGCACAGATACGCAGTATTTT.

The gene calls are TRBV5-1 and TRBJ2-5, with D maybe TRBD1 (6 bases). From germline, CDR1 is SGHRS and CDR2 YFSETQ. The CDR3 extends over 15 amino acids. Trimming pared 1 base from V and 1 base from J, leaving 11 bases between. Here the CDR3 DNA reads TGCGCCAGCAGCTTGACAGGGAGCGTCCAAGAGACCCAGTACTTC. It is translated as CASSLTGSVQETQYF.

Judged by abundance, this clone is medium-sized. The chain has TRBV27 and TRBJ1-2; TRBD1 matches 7 bases. Germline V gives CDR1 MNHEY, CDR2 SMNVEV (reference sequence). The CDR3 runs 14 residues. V dropped 3 bases and J dropped 6; count of bases not matched to a gene: 7. In nucleotides, the CDR3 is TGTGCCAGCAGTTTCAGACAGGGAAGGGATGGCTACACCTTC. Protein sequence: CASSFRQGRDGYTF.

The V and J genes are TRBV2 and TRBJ2-5; 10 bases agree with TRBD1. V was pared by 5 bases and J by 3 bases, with 6 bases of the junction left unmatched. This CDR3 has 15 amino acids. Germline V gives CDR1 SNHLY, CDR2 FYNNEI. The CDR3 coding sequence is TGTGCCAGCAGTAACCCGACAGGGGGCGAAGAGACCCAGTACTTC. Its protein is CASSNPTGGEETQYF.

The chain combines TRBV2 with TRBJ1-5; unclear D gene. V lost 8 bases to trimming and J lost 1 base, with 9 bases between them. Germline-derived CDR1 and CDR2 are SNHLY and FYNNEI. The CDR3 length is 13 residues. The CDR3 sequence is CASVRNSNQPQHF. The CDR3, as DNA: TGTGCCAGCGTGAGGAACAGCAATCAGCCCCAGCATTTT.

The V call is TRBV7-9, the J call TRBJ2-7; D tentatively reads TRBD1 or TRBD2 (6 bases each). The length of the CDR3 is 15 residues. From germline, CDR1 is SEHNR and CDR2 FQNEAQ (reference sequence). V lost 8 bases, J lost 2 bases, and 19 bases lay in between. DNA of the CDR3: TGTGCCAGCCACAGCTTATCGGGGGACACCTACGAGCAGTACTTC. Its protein product is CASHSLSGDTYEQYF.

The chain combines TRBV5-1 with TRBJ2-5, with a weak D call TRBD2 (6 bases). V was trimmed by 1 base and J by 2 bases, leaving 12 bases between them. This CDR3 has 15 amino acids. The V gene's germline CDR1 is SGHRS and CDR2 YFSETQ. CDR3 DNA: TGCGCCAGCAGCTTGCGGACGGGGAGGCAAGAGACCCAGTACTTC. It encodes CASSLRTGRQETQYF.

The chain joins TRBV19 to TRBJ1-1; TRBD1 agrees at 8 bases. Trimming at V came to 3 bases and at J to 3 bases, leaving 15 bases not matched to a gene. Germline loops: CDR1 LNHDA, CDR2 SQIVND (reference sequence). This CDR3 contains 18 residues. The CDR3 spells CASSIRGRGGPSDTEAFF. DNA for the CDR3: TGTGCCAGTAGTATCAGGGGGCGGGGTGGTCCTTCGGACACTGAAGCTTTCTTT. The full variable domain, rest sourced from reference TRBV19 and TRBJ1-1, is DGGITQSPKYLFRKEGQNVTLSCEQNLNHDAMYWYRQDPGQGLRLIYYSQIVNDFQKGDIAEGYSVSREKKESFPLTVTSAQKNPTAFYLCASSIRGRGGPSDTEAFFGQGTRLTVV.

The chain has TRBV29-1 and TRBJ1-1; D not resolved. This CDR3 contains 12 residues. V lost 4 bases to trimming and J lost 1 base, with 7 bases between them. Germline V gives CDR1 SQVTM, CDR2 ANQGSEA. In DNA form, the CDR3 reads TGCAGCGTTGGACGGTCGAACACTGAAGCTTTCTTT. Protein: CSVGRSNTEAFF.